These 8 T cell receptor beta chains share one sample of origin, sequenced in a study of neurological immune-mediated disorders. TCRdb called the 5' RACE reads again in MiXCR, with one record for every CDR3 protein. The repertoire has 50,000 to 70,000 distinct CDR3 sequences, about 4.9% of them found once; the top ten carry approximately 7%. Sequenced material: PBMCs. Every receptor here comes from a young man with multiple sclerosis.

This chain joins TRBV11-2 and TRBJ2-2, with 10 bases lining up with TRBD1. The J segment lost 2 bases and the V segment lost 5 bases, leaving 14 bases of the junction unmatched. In germline, CDR1 is SGHAT, CDR2 FQNNGV. The CDR3 sequence is 19 residues long. The CDR3 DNA follows: TGTGCCAGCAGCCCCGGGACAGGGGCCCCGAGACTCAACACCGGGGAGCTGTTTTTT. It specifies CASSPGTGAPRLNTGELFF.

In its sample, this clonotype was seen a few times. This chain uses TRBV7-2 with TRBJ2-1, with D maybe TRBD2 (6 bases). This CDR3 is built from 15 residues. V shed 0 bases and J shed 6 bases, with 12 bases lying between them. Germline V CDR1 and CDR2: SGHTA, FQGNSA. The CDR3: CASSLAWTNTNEQFF. CDR3 in DNA: TGTGCCAGCAGCTTAGCTTGGACTAATACCAATGAGCAGTTCTTC.

This clonotype was recorded only once. At one end, the junction sequence differs from germline, possibly due to a read error. The chain is built from TRBV7-8 and TRBJ1-3; possibly TRBD1 for D (6 bases). The CDR3 length is 15 residues. Looked up from germline, CDR1 is SGHVS and CDR2 is FQNEAQ. The CDR3 nucleotides read TGTGCCAGCAGCTCCGGACAGCTCTCTGGAAACACCATCTATTTT. Translating it yields CASSSGQLSGNTIYF.

In this sample, this clonotype turned up many times. V usage is TRBV7-6 and J usage is TRBJ2-5; D may be TRBD1 or TRBD2 (5 bases each). Germline CDR1 and CDR2: SGHVS and FNYEAQ. The CDR3 extends over 13 amino acids. V shed 7 bases and J shed 5 bases, with 14 bases lying between them. The CDR3 DNA follows: TGTGCCAGCACTGAGGGACCTCGGGAGACCCAGTACTTC. Translating gives CASTEGPRETQYF. Looking up the rest from reference TRBV7-6 and TRBJ2-5 gives the full variable domain: GAGVSQSPRYKVTKRGQDVALRCDPISGHVSLYWYRQALGQGPEFLTYFNYEAQQDKSGLPNDRFSAERPEGSISTLTIQRTEQRDSAMYRCASTEGPRETQYFGPGTRLLVL.

This chain links TRBV4-2 with TRBJ1-3, with 8 bases identical to TRBD1. Trimming cost V 1 base and J 4 bases; bases outside gene matches: 3. This CDR3 has 15 amino acids. Germline CDR1 is LGHNA and CDR2 is YNFKEQ. CDR3 residues: CASSQGTGFGNTIYF. CDR3 DNA sequence: TGTGCCAGCAGCCAAGGGACAGGGTTCGGAAACACCATATATTTT.

This clonotype was counted at least ten times. The chain couples TRBV5-1 to TRBJ2-2; D tentatively fits TRBD1 or TRBD2 (5 bases each). The germline CDR1 and CDR2 sequences are SGHRS and YFSETQ. V lost 1 base and J 6 bases, leaving 13 bases between the germline ends. The CDR3 is made up of 15 amino acids. The CDR3 DNA reads as TGCGCCAGCAGCTTGAGCTGGGGGATGGCCGGGGAGCTGTTTTTT. Protein: CASSLSWGMAGELFF.

This clonotype was observed many times. The chain carries TRBV27 and TRBJ1-5; TRBD1 matches at 10 bases. The trim removed 4 bases at V and 3 bases at J, leaving 9 bases unmatched. Looked up from germline, CDR1 is MNHEY and CDR2 is SMNVEV (reference sequence). CDR3 length: 17 residues. The CDR3 sequence is CASSSGQGIRVNQPQHF. The CDR3 DNA reads TGTGCCAGCAGTTCGGGACAGGGGATCAGAGTCAATCAGCCCCAGCATTTT.

This clonotype was seen repeatedly, ten times or more. The V gene is TRBV9, the J gene TRBJ1-2, with TRBD1 as a possible D gene (5 bases). This CDR3 is 15 amino acids long. V lost 4 bases, J lost 2 bases, and 15 bases lay in between. CDR1 is SGDLS and CDR2 is YYNGEE in the germline V gene. The CDR3 reads CASSLQAGKNYGYTF. The CDR3 region has the DNA TGTGCCAGCAGCCTTCAAGCAGGGAAGAACTATGGCTACACCTTC.